This T cell receptor (beta chain) was captured in a study of cytomegalovirus exposure and HLA in healthy donors. A multiplex PCR was run with 60 Vbeta primers and 13 Jbeta primers. As originally analysed: Roughly 10 million shared chains were among some 75 million unique TCR beta chains counted in a later analysis. Here immunoSEQ multiplex PCR was the method, and the copy in TCRdb shows in-frame clones only, minus some. V, J and clone size are taken as reported in that table, and D and trimming were inferred from the DNA itself. This sample has some 150,000 clones; about four fifths occur once, and the top ten carry 3.5% to 4.5%. Study conclusions and caveats: The investigators catalogued some 160 TCR beta chains as cytomegalovirus-associated. Donors were assumed by presence/absence analyses to have roughly uniform sequencing depth. Within an earlier analysis, most TCR beta V segments proved productive either about 87% or about 30% of the time.

V lost 6 bases and J lost 6, with 12 bases in between. CDR3 length: 13 amino acids. In germline, CDR1 is LGHNA, CDR2 YNFKEQ. This clone was counted only a few times. Antigen unknown. The receptor was isolated from a woman between 40 and 55 years old in good health and CMV-seropositive. V usage is TRBV4-2 and J usage is TRBJ1-5; D ambiguous. The specimen was PBMCs. CDR3 loop: CASSRSEGQPQHF. The CDR3 coding sequence is TGTGCCAGCAGTCGTTCGGAGGGTCAGCCCCAGCATTTT.